This entry lists 20 T cell receptor beta chains sequenced from one sample in a study of T cell responses to AZD1222 COVID-19 vaccine (dated by TCRdb to the early 2020s). The library was obtained by the immunoSEQ multiplex PCR assay. Sourced from immuneACCESS, this table was stored by TCRdb with only in-frame sequences that have V and J called. A share of the clones is absent; for the studies checked, an unresolved V gene accounts for under half, and the remainder has no known explanation. Here the sample has 170,000 or so clones; 90% occur a single time. The ten largest clonotypes hold about 2.8% of the sample. The sample's time point label is to be understood as: baseline before first vaccination. The material was peripheral blood, obtained on day 0 of AZD1222 vaccination. The source of these receptors is an adult in good health.

The chain is built from TRBV7-8 and TRBJ2-7; the D gene is possibly TRBD1 (6 bases). Germline lookup yields CDR1 SGHVS and CDR2 FQNEAQ. This CDR3 contains 13 residues. V lost 1 base to trimming and J lost 7 bases, with 11 bases between them. The CDR3 spells CASSLGGGREQYF. The CDR3 nucleotides are TGTGCCAGCAGCTTAGGAGGGGGTCGGGAGCAGTACTTC. The whole variable domain, remainder taken from reference TRBV7-8 and TRBJ2-7, is GAGVSQSPRYKVAKRGQDVALRCDPISGHVSLFWYQQALGQGPEFLTYFQNEAQLDKSGLPSDRFFAERPEGSVSTLKIQRTQQEDSAVYLCASSLGGGREQYFGPGTRLTVT.

The rearrangement joins TRBV6-5 to TRBJ1-1; the match to TRBD1 covers 11 bases. Germline values: CDR1 MNHEY, CDR2 SVGAGI. The CDR3 extends over 15 amino acids. Trimming removed 5 bases from V and 5 bases from J; junction bases left unmatched: 7. CDR3 DNA: TGTGCCAGCAGTACCCGGACAGGGGGCAATACTGAAGCTTTCTTT. The encoded protein is CASSTRTGGNTEAFF.

V usage is TRBV7-3 and J usage is TRBJ1-2; D might be TRBD1 (5 bases). The germline CDR1 and CDR2 sequences are SGHTA and FQGTGA. The V and J ends lost 2 bases and 4 bases respectively, with 8 bases between them. There are 13 residues in the CDR3. The CDR3, as DNA: TGTGCCAGCAGCTTAGGGGGAGCCTATGGCTACACCTTC. Protein product: CASSLGGAYGYTF.

This rearrangement joins TRBV9 to TRBJ1-1; D may be TRBD1 (6 bases). V was clipped by 4 bases and J by 5 bases, with 21 bases between them. This CDR3 contains 16 residues. Per germline, CDR1 SGDLS and CDR2 YYNGEE. The CDR3 sequence is CASSSLGGPGGTEAFF. CDR3 DNA sequence: TGTGCCAGCAGCTCCCTCGGGGGGCCGGGTGGGACTGAAGCTTTCTTT.

V gene TRBV3-1 (or the pseudogene TRBV3-2) combines with J gene TRBJ1-5, with D perhaps matching TRBD1 (5 bases). V lost 1 base and J 6 bases, leaving 13 bases between the germline ends. The CDR3 is 15 residues long. Germline loops: CDR1 LGHDT, CDR2 YNNKEL (reference sequence). CDR3 residues: CASSQGQGIAQPQHF. The DNA for the CDR3 is TGTGCCAGCAGCCAAGGGCAGGGAATAGCTCAGCCCCAGCATTTT.

The chain joins TRBV5-4 to TRBJ1-4; no clear D. V was shortened by 0 bases and J by 4 bases, with 7 bases between the two germline ends. Germline-derived CDR1 and CDR2 are SGHNT and YYREEE (reference sequence). This CDR3 is 14 amino acids long. The CDR3 sequence is CASSLVGINEKLFF. CDR3 coding DNA: TGTGCCAGCAGCTTGGTAGGGATTAATGAAAAACTGTTTTTT.

CDR3 sequence reads: CASSQGGTVNQPQHF. For the CDR3, the DNA is TGCGCCAGCAGCCAAGGTGGGACGGTCAATCAGCCCCAGCATTTT. The V and J genes are TRBV4-1 and TRBJ1-5; weak D call: TRBD1 (5 bases). Germline values: CDR1 MGHRA, CDR2 YSYEKL. V was clipped by 1 base and J by 3 bases, with 10 bases between them. There are 15 residues in the CDR3.

This chain connects TRBV9 to TRBJ2-2; 10 nucleotides match TRBD2. With 1 base clipped from V and 0 bases from J, the junction kept 6 bases outside the gene matches. This CDR3 has 18 amino acids. The V gene's germline CDR1 is SGDLS and CDR2 YYNGEE. CDR3 sequence: CASSVHPGTSANTGELFF. As DNA, the CDR3 is TGTGCCAGCAGCGTACACCCCGGGACTAGCGCGAACACCGGGGAGCTGTTTTTT.

The V and J genes are TRBV6-5 and TRBJ2-5; 7 positions agree with TRBD1. Germline CDR1 MNHEY, CDR2 SVGAGI. J lost 6 bases, V lost 4 bases, and 11 bases had no gene match. This CDR3 comprises 15 residues. As DNA, the CDR3 is TGTGCCAGCAGTTTGAGGGGTACAGGGGAGAAGACCCAGTACTTC. Translation: CASSLRGTGEKTQYF.

This rearrangement joins TRBV14 to TRBJ1-1, with unresolved D. The CDR3 has 12 amino acids. CDR1 and CDR2 (germline): SGHDN, FVKESK. The ends were cut back, 0 bases at V and 7 bases at J, with 6 bases in the middle. For the CDR3, the DNA is TGTGCCAGCAGCCAAGATCAGGTTGAAGCTTTCTTT. It codes for CASSQDQVEAFF.

The rearrangement joins TRBV6-5 to TRBJ2-5, with TRBD1 as a possible D gene (5 bases). Trimming took off 6 bases at V and 1 base at J, with 9 bases between the two ends. There are 13 residues in the CDR3. Germline V gene sequence: CDR1 MNHEY, CDR2 SVGAGI. This CDR3 reads CASRTGVQETQYF. CDR3 nucleotides: TGTGCCAGCAGAACAGGAGTCCAAGAGACCCAGTACTTC.

In DNA form, the CDR3 reads TGTGCCAGTAGTCGGGACTATTACAATGAGCAGTTCTTC. Translating it yields CASSRDYYNEQFF. This chain uses TRBV19 with TRBJ2-1; 7 bases align to TRBD2. J gave up 4 bases and V 5 bases, and 2 bases lay outside the gene matches. The CDR3 runs to 13 residues. Germline CDR1 reads LNHDA; CDR2 reads SQIVND (reference sequence). The whole variable domain, remainder taken from reference TRBV19 and TRBJ2-1, is DGGITQSPKYLFRKEGQNVTLSCEQNLNHDAMYWYRQDPGQGLRLIYYSQIVNDFQKGDIAEGYSVSREKKESFPLTVTSAQKNPTAFYLCASSRDYYNEQFFGPGTRLTVL.

The rearrangement joins TRBV6-2 or TRBV6-3 to TRBJ1-5; weak D call: TRBD1 (5 bases). The V gene's germline CDR1 is MNHEY and CDR2 SVGEGT. V lost 2 bases and J 1 base, leaving 12 bases between the germline ends. CDR3 length: 16 amino acids. The CDR3 here is CASSYGQGWSNQPQHF. Written as DNA, the CDR3 is TGTGCCAGCAGTTACGGCCAGGGTTGGAGCAATCAGCCCCAGCATTTT.

The chain carries TRBV14 and TRBJ1-5; possible D gene TRBD1, 5 bases. The CDR3 consists of 13 residues. Germline CDR1 is SGHDN and CDR2 is FVKESK. V was cut by 3 bases and J by 11 bases, with 14 bases left in between. CDR3 in DNA: TGTGCCAGCAGCCAGGTTCCCCAGGGAGCCCAGCATTTT. Encoded protein: CASSQVPQGAQHF.

This clone was found a few times. The chain recombines TRBV6-2 or TRBV6-3 with TRBJ2-1, with 14 positions matching TRBD2. Germline V lookup: CDR1 MNHEY, CDR2 SVGEGT. The trim removed 4 bases at V and 8 bases at J, leaving 4 bases unmatched. The CDR3 is made up of 15 amino acids. CDR3 protein: CASSLTSGGAYEQFF. In DNA, the CDR3 is TGTGCCAGCAGTTTGACTAGCGGGGGGGCCTATGAGCAGTTCTTC.

Note on this clone: A read error may produce the germline difference seen at one junction end. The chain is built from TRBV6-5 and TRBJ2-5; D remains ambiguous. The CDR3 contains 15 residues. The germline V gene encodes CDR1 MNHEY and CDR2 SVGAGI. CDR3 sequence: CASSDSTDLKETQYF. CDR3 bases: TGTGCCAGCAGTGACTCCACAGATTTAAAAGAGACCCAGTACTTC.

This chain uses TRBV14 with TRBJ2-3, with D tentatively TRBD2 (6 bases). Germline CDR1 and CDR2: SGHDN and FVKESK. The CDR3 is made up of 15 amino acids. V was clipped by 1 base and J by 0 bases, with 8 bases between them. In DNA, the CDR3 is TGTGCCAGCAGCCAAGGTCGGGGGAGCACAGATACGCAGTATTTT. Translation: CASSQGRGSTDTQYF.

This sequence joins TRBV5-1 and TRBJ2-2; 7 nucleotides align to TRBD1. Germline CDR1 is SGHRS and CDR2 is YFSETQ. This CDR3 has 15 residues. The J segment lost 4 bases and the V segment lost 5 bases, leaving 8 bases of the junction unmatched. The CDR3: CASRPDRVGTGELFF. The CDR3, as DNA: TGCGCCAGCAGACCAGACAGGGTGGGCACCGGGGAGCTGTTTTTT.

The genes are TRBV5-1 and TRBJ2-7; tentatively, D is TRBD2 (7 bases). The V end lost 0 bases, the J end lost 3 bases, and 10 bases lay between the germline ends. The germline CDR1 and CDR2 sequences are SGHRS and YFSETQ. The CDR3 runs 14 residues. This chain's CDR3 is CASSLGGGHYEQYF. In DNA form, the CDR3 reads TGCGCCAGCAGCTTGGGCGGGGGCCACTACGAGCAGTACTTC.

This chain uses TRBV28 with TRBJ1-6; D unclear. V was clipped by 7 bases and J by 7 bases, with 14 bases between them. The CDR3 has 14 residues. Per germline, CDR1 MDHEN and CDR2 SYDVKM. CDR3 sequence: CASKVGPGNSPLHF. Here the CDR3 DNA reads TGTGCCAGCAAAGTCGGGCCTGGGAATTCACCCCTCCACTTT.